The rows below give T cell receptor beta chains drawn from one sample of a study of blood T cell repertoires in COVID-19. Method: immunoSEQ multiplex PCR; TCRdb's copy keeps in-frame clones and lacks some. In the table there are 50,000 or so clones, roughly nine tenths of which are singletons. Material: peripheral blood. All receptors come from a woman aged 80 or older with acute or convalescent COVID-19. CDR3s leave out the opening cysteine and the closing phenylalanine or tryptophan.

v_call: TRBV18; cdr3_length: 14; j_call: TRBJ2-2; cdr3_aa: ASSPQLGQSAGELF
v_call: TRBV19; cdr3_length: 11; j_call: TRBJ1-1; cdr3_aa: ASSTPDSVKAF
v_call: TRBV7-3; cdr3_length: 13; j_call: TRBJ1-1; cdr3_aa: ASSLIGGANTEAF
v_call: TRBV11-3; cdr3_length: 11; j_call: TRBJ1-1; cdr3_aa: ASSPSTWFEAF
v_call: TRBV7-9; cdr3_length: 12; j_call: TRBJ1-1; cdr3_aa: ASSPDGQNTEAF
v_call: TRBV14; cdr3_length: 11; j_call: TRBJ2-1; cdr3_aa: ASSRGGGNEQF
v_call: TRBV27; cdr3_length: 13; j_call: TRBJ2-2; cdr3_aa: ASSYIAQNTGELF
v_call: TRBV3-1/TRBV3-2; cdr3_length: 10; j_call: TRBJ1-2; cdr3_aa: ASSLGLGGYT
v_call: TRBV5-1; cdr3_length: 13; j_call: TRBJ2-1; cdr3_aa: ASSLSLAEMNEQF
v_call: TRBV4-1; cdr3_length: 15; j_call: TRBJ2-4; cdr3_aa: ASSQVAQDGTKNIQY
v_call: TRBV7-3; cdr3_length: 14; j_call: TRBJ2-2; cdr3_aa: ASSPPGTGRAGELF